The T cell receptor beta chain described here comes from a study of early T cells in non-severe SARS-CoV-2 infection. Study-level information: The chains were unpaired, and the sequenced material was bulk RNA from unsorted whole blood.

Germline CDR1 ENHRY, CDR2 SYGVKD. The CDR3 is 13 residues long. The germline V and J ends were trimmed by 0 bases and 6 bases, with 8 bases remaining between them. Individual cDNA molecules were tagged with unique molecular identifiers. TCRdb ran MiXCR on the 5' RACE reads and lists one entry per CDR3 protein. The table has 100,000 to 150,000 distinct CDR3 sequences, about 15% seen once. The clonotype was recovered from an adult who was a healthcare worker with PCR-confirmed SARS-CoV-2 infection or an uninfected control (not recorded which). Sample: whole blood. V usage is TRBV10-3 and J usage is TRBJ1-1; D is uncertain. Written as DNA, the CDR3 is TGTGCCATCAGTGAGTCAGGGAGGGCTGAAGCTTTCTTT. The encoded protein is CAISESGRAEAFF.